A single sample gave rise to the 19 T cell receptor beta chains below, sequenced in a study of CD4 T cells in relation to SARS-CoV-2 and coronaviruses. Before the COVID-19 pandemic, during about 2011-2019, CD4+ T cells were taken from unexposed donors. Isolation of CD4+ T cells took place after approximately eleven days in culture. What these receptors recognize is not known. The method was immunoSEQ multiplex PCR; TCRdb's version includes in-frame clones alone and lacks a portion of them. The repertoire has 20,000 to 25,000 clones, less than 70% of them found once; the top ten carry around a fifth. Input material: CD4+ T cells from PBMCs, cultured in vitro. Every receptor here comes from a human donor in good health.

The CDR3 DNA follows: TGTGCCAGCAGTTCCACCGACAGGGGCCGAGGGGTCGAGCAGTACTTC. It yields the protein CASSSTDRGRGVEQYF. V usage is TRBV6-6 and J usage is TRBJ2-7; 8 nucleotides line up with TRBD1. The germline V gene encodes CDR1 MNHNY and CDR2 SVGAGI (reference sequence). The CDR3 is 16 amino acids. The V segment lost 4 bases and the J segment 6 bases; nucleotides outside the gene matches: 14.

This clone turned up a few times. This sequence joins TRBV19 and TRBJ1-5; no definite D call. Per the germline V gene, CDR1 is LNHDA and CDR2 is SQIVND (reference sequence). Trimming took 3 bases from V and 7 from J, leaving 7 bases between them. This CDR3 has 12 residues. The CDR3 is CASSMGGQPQHF. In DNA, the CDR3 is TGTGCCAGTAGTATGGGCGGCCAGCCCCAGCATTTT.

The CDR3 nucleotides read TGTGCCAGCTCACGGGAGCGTGGGGGCCAAGAGACCCAGTACTTC. This encodes CASSRERGGQETQYF. The J gene is TRBJ2-5, the V gene TRBV18; D may match TRBD1 or TRBD2 (5 bases each). Germline values: CDR1 KGHSH, CDR2 LQKENI. The CDR3 spans 15 residues. The V gene lost 4 bases and the J gene lost 1 base, with 13 bases spanning the gap.

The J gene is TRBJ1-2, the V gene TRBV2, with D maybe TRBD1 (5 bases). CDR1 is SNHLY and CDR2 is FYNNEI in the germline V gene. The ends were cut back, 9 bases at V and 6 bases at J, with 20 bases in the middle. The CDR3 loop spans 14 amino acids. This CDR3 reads CASRDRTRWDGYTF. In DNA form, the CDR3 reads TGTGCCAGTCGAGACAGAACTCGCTGGGATGGCTACACCTTC. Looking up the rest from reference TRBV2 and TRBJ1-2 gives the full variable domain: EPEVTQTPSHQVTQMGQEVILRCVPISNHLYFYWYRQILGQKVEFLVSFYNNEISEKSEIFDDQFSVERPDGSNFTLKIRSTKLEDSAMYFCASRDRTRWDGYTFGSGTRLTVV.

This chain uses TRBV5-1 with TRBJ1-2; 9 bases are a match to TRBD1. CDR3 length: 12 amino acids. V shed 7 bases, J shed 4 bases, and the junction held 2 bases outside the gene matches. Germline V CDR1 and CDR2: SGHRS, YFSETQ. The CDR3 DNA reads TGCGCCAGCGGGGGACAGGGCTATGGCTACACCTTC. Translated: CASGGQGYGYTF.

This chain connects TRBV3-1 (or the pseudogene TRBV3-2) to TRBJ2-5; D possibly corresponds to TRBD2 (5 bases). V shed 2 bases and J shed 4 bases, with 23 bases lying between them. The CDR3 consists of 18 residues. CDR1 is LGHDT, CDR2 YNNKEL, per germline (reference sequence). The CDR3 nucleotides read TGTGCCAGCAGCCAACGTAGCCCCGGGTCTTACGAGGGAGAGACCCAGTACTTC. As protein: CASSQRSPGSYEGETQYF.

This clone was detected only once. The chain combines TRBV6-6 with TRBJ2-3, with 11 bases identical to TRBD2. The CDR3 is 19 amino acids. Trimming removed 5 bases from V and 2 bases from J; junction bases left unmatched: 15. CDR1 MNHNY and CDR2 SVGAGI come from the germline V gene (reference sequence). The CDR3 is CASSRVLLAGGSPTDTQYF. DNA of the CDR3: TGTGCCAGCAGTCGAGTATTATTAGCGGGAGGGTCCCCCACAGATACGCAGTATTTT.

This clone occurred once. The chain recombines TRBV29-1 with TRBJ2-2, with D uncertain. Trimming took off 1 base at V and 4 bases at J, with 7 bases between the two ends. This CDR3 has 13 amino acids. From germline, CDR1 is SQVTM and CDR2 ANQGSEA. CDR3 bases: TGCAGCGTTGAAGTGGGCTCCACCGGGGAGCTGTTTTTT. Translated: CSVEVGSTGELFF.

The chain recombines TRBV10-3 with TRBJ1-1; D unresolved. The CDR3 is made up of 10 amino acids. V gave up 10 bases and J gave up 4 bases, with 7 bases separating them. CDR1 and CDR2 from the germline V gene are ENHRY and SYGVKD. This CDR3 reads CATVGTEAFF. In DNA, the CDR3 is TGTGCCACGGTGGGCACTGAAGCTTTCTTT.

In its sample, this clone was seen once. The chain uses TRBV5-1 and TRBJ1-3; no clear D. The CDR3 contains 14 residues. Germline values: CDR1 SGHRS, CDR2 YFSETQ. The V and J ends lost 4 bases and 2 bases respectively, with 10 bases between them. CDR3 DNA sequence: TGCGCCAGCAGCCCAAGGACGGCTGGAAACACCATATATTTT. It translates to CASSPRTAGNTIYF.

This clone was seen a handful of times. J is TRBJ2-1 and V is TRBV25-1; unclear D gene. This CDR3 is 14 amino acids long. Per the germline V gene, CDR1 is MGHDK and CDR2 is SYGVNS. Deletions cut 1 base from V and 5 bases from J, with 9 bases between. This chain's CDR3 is CASSEFGPNNEQFF. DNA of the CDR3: TGTGCCAGCAGTGAATTCGGACCTAACAATGAGCAGTTCTTC.

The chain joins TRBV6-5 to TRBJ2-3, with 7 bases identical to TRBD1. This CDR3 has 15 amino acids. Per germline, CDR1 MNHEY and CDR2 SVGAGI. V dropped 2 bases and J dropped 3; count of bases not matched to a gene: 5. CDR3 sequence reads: CASSYQGVGTDTQYF. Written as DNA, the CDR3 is TGTGCCAGCAGTTACCAGGGGGTGGGGACAGATACGCAGTATTTT.

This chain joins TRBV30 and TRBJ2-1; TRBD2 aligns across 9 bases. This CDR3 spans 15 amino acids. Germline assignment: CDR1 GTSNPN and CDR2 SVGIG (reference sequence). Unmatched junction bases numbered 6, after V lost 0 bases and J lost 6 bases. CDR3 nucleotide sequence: TGTGCCTGGAGTGTAAGGCTAGCGGGGAGCAATGAGCAGTTCTTC. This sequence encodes CAWSVRLAGSNEQFF. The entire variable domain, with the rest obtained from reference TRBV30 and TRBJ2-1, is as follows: SQTIHQWPATLVQPVGSPLSLECTVEGTSNPNLYWYRQAAGRGLQLLFYSVGIGQISSEVPQNLSASRPQDRQFILSSKKLLLSDSGFYLCAWSVRLAGSNEQFFGPGTRLTVL.

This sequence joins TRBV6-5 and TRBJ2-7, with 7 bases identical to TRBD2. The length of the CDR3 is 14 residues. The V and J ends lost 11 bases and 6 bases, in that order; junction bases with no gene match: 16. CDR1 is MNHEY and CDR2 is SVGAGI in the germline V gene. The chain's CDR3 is CAASSGGPAGEQYF. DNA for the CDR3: TGTGCCGCCTCATCGGGGGGACCCGCCGGCGAGCAGTACTTC.

CDR3 in amino acids: CASSVGPGGDYEQYF. The DNA of the CDR3 is TGTGCCAGCAGCGTAGGCCCAGGGGGGGACTACGAGCAGTACTTC. This sequence joins TRBV9 and TRBJ2-7, with D possibly called TRBD1 or TRBD2 (7 bases each). Germline CDR1 and CDR2: SGDLS and YYNGEE. V was cut by 0 bases and J by 3 bases, with 13 bases left in between. The CDR3 has 15 residues.

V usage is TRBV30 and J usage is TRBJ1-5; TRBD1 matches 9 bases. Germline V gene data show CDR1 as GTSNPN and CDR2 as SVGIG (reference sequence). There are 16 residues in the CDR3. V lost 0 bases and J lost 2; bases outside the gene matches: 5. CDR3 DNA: TGTGCCTGGAGTGTACAGGGGGCATGGGGCAATCAGCCCCAGCATTTT. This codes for CAWSVQGAWGNQPQHF.

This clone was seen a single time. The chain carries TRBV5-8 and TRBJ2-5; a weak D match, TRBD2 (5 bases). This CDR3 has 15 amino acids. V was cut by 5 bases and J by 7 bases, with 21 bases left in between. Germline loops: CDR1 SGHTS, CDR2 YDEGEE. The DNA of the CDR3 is TGTGCCAGCAGAGCCGGGAACCCCGGTTTTGTGACCCAGTACTTC. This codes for CASRAGNPGFVTQYF.

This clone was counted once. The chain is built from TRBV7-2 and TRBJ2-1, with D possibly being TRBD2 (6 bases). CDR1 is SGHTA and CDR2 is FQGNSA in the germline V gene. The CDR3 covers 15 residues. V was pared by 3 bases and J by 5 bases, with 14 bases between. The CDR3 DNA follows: TGTGCCAGCAGCTTTAGCGGAAGGAACCACAATGAGCAGTTCTTC. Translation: CASSFSGRNHNEQFF.

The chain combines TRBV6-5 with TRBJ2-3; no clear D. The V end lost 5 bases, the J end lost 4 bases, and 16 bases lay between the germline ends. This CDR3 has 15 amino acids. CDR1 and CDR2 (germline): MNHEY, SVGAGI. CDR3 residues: CASSTMLGSPDTQYF. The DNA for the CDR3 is TGTGCCAGCAGTACCATGCTAGGGTCCCCAGATACGCAGTATTTT.